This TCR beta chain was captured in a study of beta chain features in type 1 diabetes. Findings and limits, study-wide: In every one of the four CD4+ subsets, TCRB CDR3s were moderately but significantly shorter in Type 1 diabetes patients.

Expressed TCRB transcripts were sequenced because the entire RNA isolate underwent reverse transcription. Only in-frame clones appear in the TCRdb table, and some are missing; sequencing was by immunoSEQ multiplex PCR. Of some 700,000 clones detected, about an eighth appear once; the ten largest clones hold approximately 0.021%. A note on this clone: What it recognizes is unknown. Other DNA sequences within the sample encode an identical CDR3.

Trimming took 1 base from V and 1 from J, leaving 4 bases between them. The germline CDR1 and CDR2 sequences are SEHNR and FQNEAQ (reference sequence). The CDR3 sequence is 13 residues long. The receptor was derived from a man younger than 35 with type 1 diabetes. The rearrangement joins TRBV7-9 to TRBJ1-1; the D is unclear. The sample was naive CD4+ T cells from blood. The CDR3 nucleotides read TGTGCCAGCAGCTTAGATCGGAACACTGAAGCTTTCTTT. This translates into CASSLDRNTEAFF.